Below are 8 T cell receptor beta chains sequenced from a single sample in a study of response to subunit inactivated influenza vaccine. In TCRdb, the RT-PCR reads were re-called with MiXCR into one record per CDR3 protein. The repertoire holds about 540,000 distinct CDR3 sequences, with roughly a quarter as singletons. This sample also belongs to another study, concerning T cells expressing NK-cell markers. That report adds: UMI-tagged 5'RACE template switching yielded the TCR beta cDNA.

The sample in question was CD4+ T cells sorted from PBMCs, obtained 11 to 12 days after vaccination. These receptors were collected from a man aged 50 or older who received an inactivated influenza vaccine.

This clonotype came up many times. V is TRBV5-1 and J is TRBJ2-7; D ambiguous. The ends were cut back, 2 bases at V and 0 bases at J, with 9 bases in the middle. The germline V gene encodes CDR1 SGHRS and CDR2 YFSETQ. The CDR3 is 14 amino acids. CDR3 DNA sequence: TGCGCCAGCAGCTTCGGTATTGCCTCCTACGAGCAGTACTTC. It codes for CASSFGIASYEQYF. The variable domain in full, with the rest retrieved from reference TRBV5-1 and TRBJ2-7, is KAGVTQTPRYLIKTRGQQVTLSCSPISGHRSVSWYQQTPGQGLQFLFEYFSETQRNKGNFPGRFSGRQFSNSRSEMNVSTLELGDSALYLCASSFGIASYEQYFGPGTRLTVT.

Here the CDR3 reads CASSPQQQETQYF. Written as DNA, the CDR3 is TGTGCCAGCTCACCGCAACAGCAAGAGACCCAGTACTTC. This chain connects TRBV18 to TRBJ2-5; D is unresolved. The V gene lost 3 bases and the J gene lost 2 bases, with 7 bases spanning the gap. The V gene's germline CDR1 is KGHSH and CDR2 LQKENI. This CDR3 spans 13 amino acids.

This chain connects TRBV20-1 to TRBJ2-5; a weak D match, TRBD2 (6 bases). V lost 0 bases and J 3 bases, leaving 14 bases between the germline ends. This CDR3 contains 15 residues. Germline values: CDR1 DFQATT, CDR2 SNEGSKA (reference sequence). The CDR3 nucleotides are TGCAGTGCTAGAGATTATTTGCGGGGCAAAGAGACCCAGTACTTC. Protein product: CSARDYLRGKETQYF.

This clonotype occurred many times. This chain joins TRBV15 and TRBJ1-4; no clear D gene. Trimming shortened V by 0 bases and J by 13 bases, and 18 bases separated the two germline ends. CDR3 length: 15 residues. Germline V gives CDR1 LNHNV, CDR2 YYDKDF (reference sequence). CDR3 DNA: TGTGCCACCAGCAGAGATTTAAATAGTCCGGATGGACTGTTTTTT. This encodes CATSRDLNSPDGLFF.

This clonotype was seen a handful of times. The CDR3 spells CAISRDRGYEQYF. CDR3 sequence (DNA): TGTGCCATCAGCCGGGACAGGGGTTACGAGCAGTACTTC. The chain recombines TRBV10-3 with TRBJ2-7; 10 bases align to TRBD1. Germline trimming cut 6 bases from V and 4 bases from J; bases unmatched to any gene: 3. CDR1 is ENHRY and CDR2 is SYGVKD in the germline V gene. The CDR3 runs 13 residues.

This clonotype was observed once. V is TRBV12-3 or TRBV12-4 and J is TRBJ2-1; possibly TRBD2 for D (7 bases). Trimming stripped 2 bases from V and 8 bases from J, with 25 bases between. The CDR3 is 18 residues long. The CDR3, as DNA: TGTGCCAGCAGTTTAAGGGGCCAGTTGTGGGGGGGCGGCTATGAGCAGTTCTTC. Its protein product is CASSLRGQLWGGGYEQFF.

This clonotype has just a few counts. This chain's CDR3 is CSASHRETQYF. The CDR3 nucleotides are TGCAGTGCTAGCCATCGAGAGACCCAGTACTTC. The J gene is TRBJ2-5, the V gene TRBV20-1; D remains ambiguous. This CDR3 comprises 11 residues. V was cut by 3 bases and J by 4 bases, with 6 bases left in between. The germline gives CDR1 DFQATT, CDR2 SNEGSKA (reference sequence).

This clonotype turned up a few times. The gene calls are TRBV18 and TRBJ2-2, with D tentatively TRBD1 (6 bases). Trimming stripped 3 bases from V and 5 bases from J, with 31 bases between. The CDR3 has 21 amino acids. Germline CDR1 reads KGHSH; CDR2 reads LQKENI. The CDR3 DNA reads as TGTGCCAGCTCACCTAACGATACGCCCCTAATTCCGGGACACCGTACCGGGGAGCTGTTTTTT. It specifies CASSPNDTPLIPGHRTGELFF.